A selection of T cell receptor beta chains follows, all from one sample in a study of blood T cell repertoires in COVID-19. Profiling relied on immunoSEQ multiplex PCR, and the TCRdb table lists in-frame clones only, not all of them. The sample carries about 250,000 clones, roughly 80% recorded once. The sample was peripheral blood. Every receptor here comes from a woman older than 75 with active or convalescent COVID-19. CDR3s include the opening cysteine and the closing phenylalanine or tryptophan. A D gene is named only where the DNA matches it firmly. Some rows mark clone size as missing; the rest say once, few, many or name a class of expanded clone.

clone_size j_call v_call d_call cdr3_aa cdr3_nt
NA TRBJ1-3 TRBV27 NA CASSLSARTGNTIYF TGTGCCAGCAGTTTATCCGCCAGGACTGGAAACACCATATATTTT
NA TRBJ1-1 TRBV4-2 TRBD1 CASSQEDRTYTEAFF TGTGCCAGCAGCCAAGAGGACAGGACCTACACTGAAGCTTTCTTT
NA TRBJ2-5 TRBV19 NA CASSNTANQETQYF TGTGCCAGTAGTAATACAGCCAACCAAGAGACCCAGTACTTC
NA TRBJ2-3 TRBV9 NA CASSPRRQGGTDTQYF TGTGCCAGCAGCCCCCGAAGACAGGGAGGAACAGATACGCAGTATTTT
NA TRBJ2-7 TRBV30 NA CAWSARGRISYEQYF TGTGCCTGGAGTGCCCGGGGGAGGATATCCTACGAGCAGTACTTC
many TRBJ2-7 TRBV5-1 NA CASSRASGDTYEQYF TGCGCCAGCAGCCGAGCATCAGGGGACACCTACGAGCAGTACTTC
NA TRBJ1-6 TRBV3-1/TRBV3-2 TRBD1 CASSRTGLDSPLHF TGTGCCAGCAGCCGGACAGGGCTGGATTCACCCCTCCACTTT
NA TRBJ2-5 TRBV28 TRBD1 CASSLTGSKQETQYF TGTGCCAGCAGTCTGACAGGGAGCAAACAAGAGACCCAGTACTTC
NA TRBJ2-7 TRBV5-6 NA CASSLGTVSFEQYF TGTGCCAGCAGCTTGGGGACAGTCTCATTTGAGCAGTACTTC
few TRBJ1-4 TRBV10-2 NA CASSDGTRNEKLFF TGCGCCAGCAGTGATGGCACGCGGAATGAAAAACTGTTTTTT
once TRBJ2-5 TRBV5-1 NA CASSSWTRTETQYF TGCGCCAGCAGCTCATGGACAAGAACGGAGACCCAGTACTTC
NA TRBJ1-5 TRBV19 TRBD1 CASNGLGQSNQPQHF TGTGCCAGTAACGGTTTGGGACAGTCCAATCAGCCCCAGCATTTT
once TRBJ2-6 TRBV5-1 NA CASSFLLRGLSGANVLTF TGCGCCAGCAGCTTTCTTTTGCGGGGCCTCTCTGGGGCCAACGTCCTGACTTTC
few TRBJ1-1 TRBV12-3/TRBV12-4 NA CASRTTGNTEAFF TGTGCCAGCAGAACGACAGGGAACACTGAAGCTTTCTTT
NA TRBJ1-3 TRBV28 NA CASTSHGDRSSGNTIYF TGTGCCAGCACCTCCCACGGCGACAGGAGCTCTGGAAACACCATATATTTT
NA TRBJ2-2 TRBV15 NA CATSREYGQGGSTGELFF TGTGCCACCAGCAGAGAATACGGACAGGGAGGGAGCACCGGGGAGCTGTTTTTT
NA TRBJ2-2 TRBV28 TRBD2 CASSFSGRAGTGELFF TGTGCCAGCAGTTTTAGCGGGAGGGCCGGCACCGGGGAGCTGTTTTTT
NA TRBJ2-3 TRBV9 TRBD1 CASSLDLGQATDTQYF TGTGCCAGCAGCCTAGATCTAGGACAGGCCACAGATACGCAGTATTTT
few TRBJ1-2 TRBV7-9 NA CATLRAGQNYGYTF TGTGCCACTCTCAGGGCCGGACAGAACTATGGCTACACCTTC
NA TRBJ1-5 TRBV28 TRBD1 CASSQGQGGNQPQHF TGTGCCAGCAGTCAGGGACAGGGAGGGAATCAGCCCCAGCATTTT
NA TRBJ2-5 TRBV11-2 NA CASSLRRSQETQYF TGTGCCAGCAGCTTAAGAAGGAGTCAAGAGACCCAGTACTTC
NA TRBJ1-1 TRBV12-3/TRBV12-4 NA CASSSSGREAFF TGTGCCAGCAGTTCGTCGGGGAGAGAAGCTTTCTTT
NA TRBJ2-2 TRBV5-5 NA CASSLGPGAGELFF TGTGCCAGCAGCTTGGGGCCAGGGGCTGGGGAGCTGTTTTTT
NA TRBJ1-4 TRBV3-1/TRBV3-2 NA CASSQRGGGTNEKLFF TGTGCCAGCAGCCAAAGAGGCGGGGGAACTAATGAAAAACTGTTTTTT
NA TRBJ2-7 TRBV29-1 NA CSVSGYSYEQYF TGCAGCGTTTCGGGGTACTCCTACGAGCAGTACTTC
NA TRBJ2-2 TRBV7-8 TRBD1 CASSMGQPAGELFF TGTGCCAGCAGCATGGGACAGCCCGCCGGGGAGCTGTTTTTT
NA TRBJ1-5 TRBV18 NA CASSRQRQTNSNQPQHF TGTGCCAGCTCACGACAACGACAGACGAATAGCAATCAGCCCCAGCATTTT
NA TRBJ1-5 TRBV18 NA CASSEQGGRNQPQHF TGTGCCAGCTCAGAACAGGGCGGTAGGAATCAGCCCCAGCATTTT
NA TRBJ1-1 TRBV5-4 NA CASSLEPRVRNTEAFF TGTGCCAGCAGCTTGGAACCCAGGGTGAGGAACACTGAAGCTTTCTTT
NA TRBJ1-5 TRBV12-3/TRBV12-4 NA CASNRGVTQPQHF TGTGCCAGCAATCGGGGAGTCACTCAGCCCCAGCATTTT
NA TRBJ1-1 TRBV2 NA CATGDFPMNTEAFF TGTGCCACCGGGGATTTCCCAATGAACACTGAAGCTTTCTTT
few TRBJ1-1 TRBV19 TRBD1 CASSPDRGDTEAFF TGTGCCAGTAGCCCGGACAGGGGTGACACTGAAGCTTTCTTT
NA TRBJ2-5 TRBV5-1 TRBD1 CASSLGQGLGETQYF TGCGCCAGCAGCTTGGGACAGGGGCTAGGAGAGACCCAGTACTTC
NA TRBJ2-3 TRBV18 TRBD2 CASSPPESGGVDTQYF TGTGCCAGCTCACCACCCGAAAGCGGGGGTGTGGATACGCAGTATTTT
NA TRBJ2-7 TRBV6-6 TRBD2 CASRTGTSSNEQYF TGTGCCAGCAGAACCGGGACTAGTTCAAACGAGCAGTACTTC
NA TRBJ2-1 TRBV9 NA CASSVGQGGGYEQFF TGTGCCAGCAGCGTAGGACAGGGAGGAGGCTATGAGCAGTTCTTC
NA TRBJ2-3 TRBV27 NA CASSLDSLLVDTQYF TGTGCCAGCAGTTTAGACAGCCTTTTGGTGGATACGCAGTATTTT